Each of the 19 T cell receptor beta chains below was sequenced from the same sample in a study of blood T cells in healthy people across ages. Together with a sample-barcoded 5' primer, a J-beta primer mix was included in a second PCR lasting about 6 to 12 cycles. TCRdb fed the 5' RACE reads into MiXCR, producing one record per CDR3 protein. The sample lists hundreds of thousands of distinct CDR3 sequences, nearly 25% occurring once. This sample also appeared in a second study, on T cells of mothers and their children.

Sequencing was performed on blood. Receptors were obtained from a boy aged 5-17 years in good health.

This clonotype was seen only a few times. The chain carries TRBV7-3 and TRBJ2-5; 13 bases map to TRBD2. Germline assignment: CDR1 SGHTA and CDR2 FQGTGA. The CDR3 contains 15 residues. The trim removed 5 bases at V and 4 bases at J, leaving 4 bases unmatched. The CDR3 coding sequence is TGTGCCAGCAGCCATGGACTAGCGGGGGTAGAGACCCAGTACTTC. This sequence encodes CASSHGLAGVETQYF.

This clonotype was detected a few times. The CDR3, as DNA: TGCGCCAGCAGCCATCCTAGGGGGGACCCTGAAGCTTTCTTT. Protein: CASSHPRGDPEAFF. This chain joins TRBV4-1 and TRBJ1-1; possibly TRBD1 for D (6 bases). V lost 3 bases to trimming and J lost 6 bases, with 14 bases between them. CDR1 MGHRA and CDR2 YSYEKL come from the germline V gene. This CDR3 has 14 residues.

In its sample, this clonotype was seen a few times. This rearrangement joins TRBV7-8 to TRBJ2-5, with 9 bases lining up with TRBD2. The germline V gene encodes CDR1 SGHVS and CDR2 FQNEAQ. This CDR3 comprises 14 residues. V was pared by 8 bases and J by 4 bases, with 8 bases of the junction left unmatched. CDR3 loop: CASRPSGTPETQYF. CDR3 nucleotide sequence: TGTGCCAGCCGCCCTAGCGGGACACCAGAGACCCAGTACTTC.

The chain has TRBV7-2 and TRBJ1-1; TRBD1 matches 8 bases. The CDR3 sequence is 16 residues long. The J segment lost 1 base and the V segment lost 5 bases, leaving 9 bases of the junction unmatched. CDR1 is SGHTA, CDR2 FQGNSA, per germline. CDR3 in DNA: TGTGCCAGCAGCCACGGACAGGGAAGGGCGAACACTGAAGCTTTCTTT. As protein: CASSHGQGRANTEAFF.

The chain joins TRBV2 to TRBJ1-1; D unclear. Germline V CDR1 and CDR2: SNHLY, FYNNEI. This CDR3 spans 13 amino acids. Trimming removed 6 bases from V and 1 base from J, with 9 bases in between. The CDR3: CASRGSENTEAFF. The CDR3 DNA sequence: TGTGCCAGCAGGGGTTCAGAGAACACTGAAGCTTTCTTT.

CDR3 loop: CASSPTGGPLTDTQYF. In DNA form, the CDR3 reads TGTGCCAGCAGCCCTACTGGGGGACCCCTCACAGATACGCAGTATTTT. This sequence joins TRBV7-8 and TRBJ2-3; D assignment may be TRBD1 or TRBD2 (5 bases each). Trimming left V 5 bases short and J 2 bases short, with 17 bases between. The CDR3 is 16 amino acids. Germline-derived CDR1 and CDR2 are SGHVS and FQNEAQ. Supplemented by reference TRBV7-8 and TRBJ2-3, the full variable domain reads GAGVSQSPRYKVAKRGQDVALRCDPISGHVSLFWYQQALGQGPEFLTYFQNEAQLDKSGLPSDRFFAERPEGSVSTLKIQRTQQEDSAVYLCASSPTGGPLTDTQYFGPGTRLTVL.

The chain links TRBV9 to TRBJ2-5; D may be TRBD2 (6 bases). The CDR3 has 15 amino acids. V was shortened by 8 bases and J by 0 bases, with 17 bases between the two germline ends. CDR1 and CDR2 from the germline V gene are SGDLS and YYNGEE. CDR3 bases: TGTGCCAGTCAAAAGAAGCGGGCCAACCAAGAGACCCAGTACTTC. Encoded protein: CASQKKRANQETQYF.

This clonotype appeared a few times. This sequence joins TRBV28 and TRBJ2-5; D gene uncertain. The CDR3 consists of 14 residues. V shed 3 bases and J shed 3 bases, with 11 bases lying between them. Germline V gene data show CDR1 as MDHEN and CDR2 as SYDVKM. The CDR3: CASSFQGRKETQYF. Written as DNA, the CDR3 is TGTGCCAGCAGTTTCCAAGGACGGAAAGAGACCCAGTACTTC.

The chain has TRBV20-1 and TRBJ2-4; a possible D gene is TRBD1 (5 bases). Between the trimmed V and J ends, which lost 1 base and 3 bases, there was a span of 13 bases. The CDR3 runs to 15 residues. Germline CDR1 DFQATT, CDR2 SNEGSKA (reference sequence). This chain's CDR3 is CSARGPWGVKNIQYF. CDR3 nucleotide sequence: TGCAGTGCTAGAGGGCCTTGGGGCGTCAAAAACATTCAGTACTTC.

This clonotype was counted a few times. The J gene is TRBJ2-1, the V gene TRBV7-8; 8 nucleotides align to TRBD1. The V gene end was trimmed by 6 bases and the J gene end by 9 bases; junction bases not matched to a gene: 16. CDR3 length: 16 amino acids. Germline CDR1 SGHVS, CDR2 FQNEAQ. CDR3 loop: CASRNQGARFGGEQFF. The CDR3 coding sequence is TGTGCCAGCAGGAACCAGGGGGCGCGGTTCGGTGGTGAGCAGTTCTTC.

The chain has TRBV9 and TRBJ2-7; a possible D gene is TRBD2 (7 bases). V was trimmed by 1 base and J by 0 bases, leaving 11 bases between them. The length of the CDR3 is 15 residues. The V gene's germline CDR1 is SGDLS and CDR2 YYNGEE. CDR3 sequence: CASSVSAGASYEQYF. As DNA, the CDR3 is TGTGCCAGCAGCGTATCGGCGGGGGCCTCCTACGAGCAGTACTTC.

This chain joins TRBV21-1 and TRBJ2-1; the DNA was not compared with TRBD1, the D call given in the table. TRBV21-1 is shown as a pseudogene. The CDR3 covers 18 residues. Here the CDR3 DNA reads TGTGCCAGCAGCTCCCGGGGGGGCGGGAGTCCCTCCTACAATGAGCAGTTCTTC. Translating it yields CASSSRGGGSPSYNEQFF.

This chain uses TRBV5-4 with TRBJ1-2, with a possible D match to TRBD1 (6 bases). The CDR3 contains 16 residues. Germline values: CDR1 SGHNT, CDR2 YYREEE (reference sequence). The germline V and J ends were trimmed by 3 bases and 6 bases, with 21 bases remaining between them. The CDR3 protein is CASSSPRDNSFDGYTF. The DNA for the CDR3 is TGTGCCAGCAGCTCTCCCCGGGACAACTCGTTCGATGGCTACACCTTC.

This clonotype was observed a handful of times. This sequence joins TRBV7-2 and TRBJ2-2; D remains ambiguous. Germline-derived CDR1 and CDR2 are SGHTA and FQGNSA. Trimming shortened V by 1 base and J by 2 bases, and 5 bases separated the two germline ends. The CDR3 consists of 14 residues. The CDR3 reads CASSLVPNTGELFF. The CDR3 DNA reads as TGTGCCAGCAGCTTAGTCCCTAACACCGGGGAGCTGTTTTTT.

The table lists this clonotype with a few counts. The chain links TRBV4-3 to TRBJ2-1; D is uncertain. This CDR3 has 15 amino acids. The V end was cut by 4 bases, the J end by 0 bases, with 10 bases between. CDR1 and CDR2 from the germline V gene are LGHNA and YSLEER. The DNA for the CDR3 is TGCGCCAGCAGCCCGATTCCAGGCTCCTACAATGAGCAGTTCTTC. It codes for CASSPIPGSYNEQFF.

This clonotype was seen a handful of times. This chain uses TRBV6-6 with TRBJ2-4; weak D call: TRBD2 (5 bases). Germline V gives CDR1 MNHNY, CDR2 SVGAGI (reference sequence). Trimming cost V 8 bases and J 0 bases, with 11 bases left between them. The CDR3 totals 14 residues. The CDR3, as DNA: TGTGCCAGCGGCAGAGCGGTAGCCAAAAACATTCAGTACTTC. This translates into CASGRAVAKNIQYF.

The chain has TRBV5-5 and TRBJ2-6, with D maybe TRBD1 (6 bases). Trimming left V 4 bases short and J 0 bases short, with 8 bases between. Per germline, CDR1 SGHKS and CDR2 YYEKEE (reference sequence). There are 15 residues in the CDR3. As DNA, the CDR3 is TGTGCCAGCAGCCCGGGACACTCTGGGGCCAACGTCCTGACTTTC. Translated, it gives CASSPGHSGANVLTF.

V usage is TRBV4-3 and J usage is TRBJ2-1; TRBD2 matches at 11 bases. The CDR3 consists of 22 residues. Germline V CDR1 and CDR2: LGHNA, YSLEER. V shed 1 base, J shed 2 bases, and the junction held 19 bases outside the gene matches. CDR3 in DNA: TGCGCCAGCAGCCAAGGGTTCCCCACTAGCGGGAGTAGAGTCGGCCCCTACAATGAGCAGTTCTTC. Residues: CASSQGFPTSGSRVGPYNEQFF.

The rearrangement joins TRBV9 to TRBJ2-5, with TRBD1 matching over 11 bases. Matching the DNA end better, TRBJ2-1 makes the J call doubtful. Germline loops: CDR1 SGDLS, CDR2 YYNGEE. There are 15 residues in the CDR3. For the CDR3, the DNA is TGTGCCAGCAGCGTAGAGGGGACAGGGGGTGTTGAGCAGTTCTTC. The encoded protein is CASSVEGTGGVEQFF.